This is a list of T cell receptor beta chains from one sample in a study of blood T cell repertoires in COVID-19. This table comes from immunoSEQ multiplex PCR, and its TCRdb copy is limited to in-frame clones, with some not included. Here the sample spans about 370,000 clones, around 87% being singletons. Material for sequencing was peripheral blood. The source of these receptors is a woman in her 30s with COVID-19, enrolled during active disease. Each CDR3 is given without its conserved first and last residue. Each record gives: clone size, V gene, J gene, CDR3 protein. Clone size appears in some rows only: once, few, many, or a class for an expanded clone.

clone_size: once
v_call: TRBV2
j_call: TRBJ2-1
cdr3_aa: ASSPTSGRNNEQF

clone_size: -
v_call: TRBV5-6
j_call: TRBJ1-6
cdr3_aa: ASSKDRDRPNSPLH

clone_size: -
v_call: TRBV19
j_call: TRBJ2-1
cdr3_aa: ASSGVYNEQF

clone_size: -
v_call: TRBV30
j_call: TRBJ1-1
cdr3_aa: AWDPYSSNTEAF

clone_size: -
v_call: TRBV5-4
j_call: TRBJ2-5
cdr3_aa: ASSKGGEETQY

clone_size: -
v_call: TRBV25-1
j_call: TRBJ2-6
cdr3_aa: ASSDPRETRANVLT

clone_size: -
v_call: TRBV5-6
j_call: TRBJ2-3
cdr3_aa: ASSLRLAGVGDTQY

clone_size: -
v_call: TRBV19
j_call: TRBJ1-2
cdr3_aa: ASSGQGGYGYT

clone_size: -
v_call: TRBV5-6
j_call: TRBJ2-7
cdr3_aa: ASSTGLAGWEQY

clone_size: -
v_call: TRBV7-3
j_call: TRBJ2-1
cdr3_aa: ASSLGGGRANEQF

clone_size: -
v_call: TRBV5-1
j_call: TRBJ2-7
cdr3_aa: ASSLVRGASEQY

clone_size: -
v_call: TRBV28
j_call: TRBJ1-2
cdr3_aa: ASSSPGFRVANYGYT

clone_size: -
v_call: TRBV5-1
j_call: TRBJ2-3
cdr3_aa: ASSDSGRFPDTQY

clone_size: -
v_call: TRBV3-1/TRBV3-2
j_call: TRBJ2-6
cdr3_aa: ASSPWRGSGANVLT

clone_size: few
v_call: TRBV18
j_call: TRBJ1-1
cdr3_aa: ASSRDRVNTEAF

clone_size: -
v_call: TRBV18
j_call: TRBJ2-2
cdr3_aa: ASSPPDYNTGELF

clone_size: -
v_call: TRBV7-8
j_call: TRBJ1-1
cdr3_aa: ASRSQVPNTEAF

clone_size: -
v_call: TRBV6-5
j_call: TRBJ1-6
cdr3_aa: AKSGTEDNSPLH

clone_size: -
v_call: TRBV7-8
j_call: TRBJ2-7
cdr3_aa: ASSSVYEQY

clone_size: -
v_call: TRBV29-1
j_call: TRBJ1-1
cdr3_aa: SVETGTGVNTEAF

clone_size: -
v_call: TRBV24-1
j_call: TRBJ2-3
cdr3_aa: ATSDPASGGTDTQY

clone_size: -
v_call: TRBV7-2
j_call: TRBJ2-3
cdr3_aa: ASSPGGRAGGPPLSQY

clone_size: -
v_call: TRBV14
j_call: TRBJ1-6
cdr3_aa: ATHLGSSYNSPLH

clone_size: -
v_call: TRBV10-1
j_call: TRBJ2-7
cdr3_aa: ASSDPGQADEQY

clone_size: -
v_call: TRBV24-1
j_call: TRBJ2-2
cdr3_aa: ATSDRGQGSTGELF

clone_size: -
v_call: TRBV5-1
j_call: TRBJ2-7
cdr3_aa: ASSPTGGPPYEQY

clone_size: -
v_call: TRBV21-1
j_call: TRBJ2-7
cdr3_aa: ASSKALLAGGSSYEQY

clone_size: -
v_call: TRBV5-6
j_call: TRBJ1-2
cdr3_aa: ASSLVLGTTLT

clone_size: -
v_call: TRBV24-1
j_call: TRBJ2-2
cdr3_aa: ATRDREETGELF

clone_size: few
v_call: TRBV30
j_call: TRBJ2-7
cdr3_aa: AWRLTRDSYEQY

clone_size: once
v_call: TRBV28
j_call: TRBJ2-5
cdr3_aa: ASSLRRGPVVQETQY

clone_size: -
v_call: TRBV4-1
j_call: TRBJ1-4
cdr3_aa: ASSQVPGRGTNEKLF

clone_size: -
v_call: TRBV19
j_call: TRBJ2-2
cdr3_aa: ASRVRGVDTGELF

clone_size: -
v_call: TRBV5-1
j_call: TRBJ2-1
cdr3_aa: ASKYSGTGGLNEQF

clone_size: -
v_call: TRBV4-3
j_call: TRBJ2-5
cdr3_aa: ASSPTGHFQETQY

clone_size: -
v_call: TRBV29-1
j_call: TRBJ2-2
cdr3_aa: SVTGGRGTGELF

clone_size: -
v_call: TRBV10-1
j_call: TRBJ2-1
cdr3_aa: ASSEYQGDNEQF

clone_size: -
v_call: TRBV3-1/TRBV3-2
j_call: TRBJ2-5
cdr3_aa: ASSRSNPGLEGPRKTQY

clone_size: -
v_call: TRBV19
j_call: TRBJ2-6
cdr3_aa: ASMLTGVLISGANVLT

clone_size: -
v_call: TRBV5-6
j_call: TRBJ2-3
cdr3_aa: ASSVYLGGGLPDTQY

clone_size: -
v_call: TRBV5-1
j_call: TRBJ2-5
cdr3_aa: ASSRTGETQY

clone_size: -
v_call: TRBV28
j_call: TRBJ2-5
cdr3_aa: ASSQGLAGGKEETQY

clone_size: -
v_call: TRBV19
j_call: TRBJ1-5
cdr3_aa: ASSRRATALNQPQH

clone_size: -
v_call: TRBV28
j_call: TRBJ1-1
cdr3_aa: ASSFLRGEISMNTEAF

clone_size: -
v_call: TRBV6-5
j_call: TRBJ2-5
cdr3_aa: ASRFIGEETQY

clone_size: few
v_call: TRBV5-6
j_call: TRBJ2-3
cdr3_aa: ASSLGMARGKGTDTQY

clone_size: -
v_call: TRBV6-1
j_call: TRBJ2-7
cdr3_aa: ASSGPSGTGLSEQY

clone_size: -
v_call: TRBV2
j_call: TRBJ1-1
cdr3_aa: ASEDRLNTEAF

clone_size: -
v_call: TRBV28
j_call: TRBJ1-5
cdr3_aa: ASSHTGQGLGSNQPQH

clone_size: -
v_call: TRBV5-8
j_call: TRBJ2-7
cdr3_aa: ASRYRDRVSEQY

clone_size: -
v_call: TRBV3-1/TRBV3-2
j_call: TRBJ2-3
cdr3_aa: ASSLLQGAGTDTQY